Listed here are 30 T cell receptor beta chains from one sample, sequenced in a study of T cell responses to AZD1222 COVID-19 vaccine. Data came from immunoSEQ multiplex PCR; TCRdb stores just in-frame clones and leaves some out. The sample yields some 170,000 clones, around 90% seen once. The source was peripheral blood, collected on day 0 of MenACWY control vaccination. Receptor source: an adult in good health.

V is TRBV7-8 and J is TRBJ2-3; 11 bases match TRBD2. The CDR3 spans 14 residues. CDR1 is SGHVS, CDR2 FQNEAQ, per germline. V lost 8 bases, J lost 5 bases, and 6 bases stayed unmatched. CDR3 coding DNA: TGTGCCAGCGGACTAGCGGGTTTCGGAGATACGCAGTATTTT. Its protein is CASGLAGFGDTQYF.

CDR3 region: CASSTGLWKDEQFF. In DNA form, the CDR3 reads TGTGCCAGCAGCACAGGTTTATGGAAGGATGAGCAGTTCTTC. V gene TRBV7-8 combines with J gene TRBJ2-1; TRBD1 might be the D (5 bases). This CDR3 is built from 14 residues. V dropped 5 bases and J dropped 8 bases, with 16 bases sitting between them. The germline V gene encodes CDR1 SGHVS and CDR2 FQNEAQ.

This chain uses TRBV9 with TRBJ2-7; 8 bases align to TRBD2. The CDR3 length is 13 residues. The J segment lost 6 bases and the V segment lost 4 bases, leaving 6 bases of the junction unmatched. CDR1 is SGDLS and CDR2 is YYNGEE in the germline V gene. The CDR3 loop reads CASSLKAGGEQYF. As DNA, the CDR3 is TGTGCCAGCAGCCTTAAGGCGGGAGGCGAGCAGTACTTC.

This chain links TRBV7-9 with TRBJ2-2; D gene unclear. This CDR3 region has 13 residues. Looked up from germline, CDR1 is SEHNR and CDR2 is FQNEAQ (reference sequence). V gave up 6 bases and J gave up 3 bases, with 8 bases separating them. CDR3 in DNA: TGTGCCAGCAGTCAACAAGACACCGGGGAGCTGTTTTTT. This encodes CASSQQDTGELFF. Full variable domain (rest looked up from reference TRBV7-9 and TRBJ2-2): DTGVSQNPRHKITKRGQNVTFRCDPISEHNRLYWYRQTLGQGPEFLTYFQNEAQLEKSRLLSDRFSAERPKGSFSTLEIQRTEQGDSAMYLCASSQQDTGELFFGEGSRLTVL.

The rearrangement joins TRBV30 to TRBJ1-2, with a weak D call TRBD1 (5 bases). V lost 5 bases, J lost 3 bases, and 16 bases lay in between. The CDR3 loop spans 14 amino acids. Germline V gene sequence: CDR1 GTSNPN, CDR2 SVGIG (reference sequence). The CDR3: CAWFVPGRDYGYTF. DNA for the CDR3: TGTGCCTGGTTTGTTCCGGGACGGGACTATGGCTACACCTTC. The full variable domain, its missing parts supplied by reference TRBV30 and TRBJ1-2, is SQTIHQWPATLVQPVGSPLSLECTVEGTSNPNLYWYRQAAGRGLQLLFYSVGIGQISSEVPQNLSASRPQDRQFILSSKKLLLSDSGFYLCAWFVPGRDYGYTFGSGTRLTVV.

The chain joins TRBV7-9 to TRBJ2-1; 8 nucleotides match TRBD2. The J segment lost 6 bases and the V segment lost 5 bases, leaving 12 bases of the junction unmatched. Per germline, CDR1 SEHNR and CDR2 FQNEAQ (reference sequence). CDR3 length equals 16 residues. The CDR3, as DNA: TGTGCCAGCAGCCAGTGGGCTAGCGGGCAGGGCAATGAGCAGTTCTTC. Encoded protein: CASSQWASGQGNEQFF.

The chain carries TRBV5-4 and TRBJ1-6; 7 positions match TRBD1. Losses at the gene ends were 0 bases for V and 0 bases for J; bases not matched to a gene: 9. Germline V gene sequence: CDR1 SGHNT, CDR2 YYREEE (reference sequence). The CDR3 covers 19 residues. This CDR3 is CASSLGRQGYSSYNSPLHF. The CDR3 DNA reads TGTGCCAGCAGCTTGGGGCGACAGGGCTATAGCTCCTATAATTCACCCCTCCACTTT. Variable domain in full (rest from reference TRBV5-4 and TRBJ1-6): ETGVTQSPTHLIKTRGQQVTLRCSSQSGHNTVSWYQQALGQGPQFIFQYYREEENGRGNFPPRFSGLQFPNYSSELNVNALELDDSALYLCASSLGRQGYSSYNSPLHFGNGTRLTVT.

J is TRBJ1-2 and V is TRBV28, with TRBD1 matching over 7 bases. The CDR3 has 14 residues. V dropped 5 bases and J dropped 8; count of bases not matched to a gene: 11. Germline V gives CDR1 MDHEN, CDR2 SYDVKM. The CDR3 spells CASSRGRGQGGYTF. CDR3 in DNA: TGTGCCAGCAGTAGAGGGAGGGGGCAGGGCGGCTACACCTTC.

The chain has TRBV28 and TRBJ1-1, with a possible D match to TRBD1 (5 bases). This CDR3 contains 15 residues. V was cut by 5 bases and J by 4 bases, with 17 bases left in between. Germline V lookup: CDR1 MDHEN, CDR2 SYDVKM. The CDR3 sequence: CASSPAPSGTTEAFF. The DNA of the CDR3 is TGTGCCAGCAGTCCGGCCCCCTCAGGGACCACTGAAGCTTTCTTT.

In regard to this clone: In the same sample, other DNA sequences code for this CDR3. The chain carries TRBV5-1 and TRBJ2-7, with D possibly matching TRBD2 (6 bases). V lost 2 bases and J 4 bases, leaving 10 bases between the germline ends. Per the germline V gene, CDR1 is SGHRS and CDR2 is YFSETQ. The CDR3 contains 13 residues. The CDR3 DNA reads as TGCGCCAGCAGCTTCGGGGGAAGGTACGAGCAGTACTTC. Its protein product is CASSFGGRYEQYF. Supplemented by reference TRBV5-1 and TRBJ2-7, the full variable domain reads KAGVTQTPRYLIKTRGQQVTLSCSPISGHRSVSWYQQTPGQGLQFLFEYFSETQRNKGNFPGRFSGRQFSNSRSEMNVSTLELGDSALYLCASSFGGRYEQYFGPGTRLTVT.

The chain links TRBV2 to TRBJ1-4; weak D call: TRBD1 (5 bases). Trimming pared 7 bases from V and 4 bases from J, leaving 10 bases between. Looked up from germline, CDR1 is SNHLY and CDR2 is FYNNEI. This CDR3 contains 13 residues. The CDR3 DNA reads as TGTGCCAGCATACAGGACATTAATGAAAAACTGTTTTTT. It yields the protein CASIQDINEKLFF.

The V and J genes are TRBV30 and TRBJ2-3; D unresolved. V lost 4 bases to trimming and J lost 4 bases, with 12 bases between them. The CDR3 length is 13 residues. Germline lookup yields CDR1 GTSNPN and CDR2 SVGIG (reference sequence). In DNA form, the CDR3 reads TGTGCCTGGAAACGGCAGCTCGCAGATACGCAGTATTTT. Protein: CAWKRQLADTQYF.

The rearrangement links TRBV29-1 to TRBJ2-4; 7 bases agree with TRBD1. Germline values: CDR1 SQVTM, CDR2 ANQGSEA. CDR3 length equals 11 residues. The ends lost 5 bases at V and 16 bases at J; junction bases unmatched: 11. The CDR3 DNA is TGCAGCGTTTGGGACAGACGGGCGTCTTACTTC. It yields the protein CSVWDRRASYF. Drawing the rest from reference TRBV29-1 and TRBJ2-4, the complete variable domain is SAVISQKPSRDICQRGTSLTIQCQVDSQVTMMFWYRQQPGQSLTLIATANQGSEATYESGFVIDKFPISRPNLTFSTLTVSNMSPEDSSIYLCSVWDRRASYFGAGTRLSVL.

This clone was observed a handful of times. The chain recombines TRBV27 with TRBJ2-3; the match to TRBD2 covers 9 bases. CDR3 length: 13 amino acids. Trimming at V came to 8 bases and at J to 4 bases, leaving 4 bases not matched to a gene. From germline, CDR1 is MNHEY and CDR2 SMNVEV (reference sequence). Here the CDR3 DNA reads TGTGCCAGCGGCGGCGGGAGGGCAGATACGCAGTATTTT. This sequence encodes CASGGGRADTQYF.

The chain combines TRBV3-1 (or the pseudogene TRBV3-2) with TRBJ2-7; 14 bases match TRBD2. J gave up 4 bases and V 1 base, and 3 bases lay outside the gene matches. The CDR3 contains 16 residues. Germline values: CDR1 LGHDT, CDR2 YNNKEL (reference sequence). CDR3 DNA sequence: TGTGCCAGCAGCCAAGGGGGACTAGCGGGAGCTTACGAGCAGTACTTC. Residues: CASSQGGLAGAYEQYF.

The genes are TRBV7-9 and TRBJ2-7, with 10 bases identical to TRBD2. The germline V gene has CDR1 SEHNR and CDR2 FQNEAQ (reference sequence). With V trimmed by 5 bases and J by 8 bases, 12 bases remained unmatched. CDR3 length: 15 amino acids. CDR3 amino acids: CASSGIAGGSYKQYF. CDR3 nucleotides: TGTGCCAGCAGCGGAATAGCGGGAGGATCGTATAAGCAGTACTTC.

The rearrangement joins TRBV5-1 to TRBJ2-7; 8 positions agree with TRBD1. V lost 4 bases and J lost 7; bases outside the gene matches: 16. This CDR3 has 16 amino acids. CDR1 SGHRS and CDR2 YFSETQ come from the germline V gene. CDR3 sequence reads: CASSTGPSGQEPEQYF. The CDR3 DNA reads TGCGCCAGCAGCACGGGACCATCGGGACAGGAGCCTGAGCAGTACTTC.

The chain carries TRBV2 and TRBJ2-3; tentative D call: TRBD2 (5 bases). The CDR3 loop spans 14 amino acids. V gave up 7 bases and J gave up 4 bases, with 15 bases separating them. Per the germline V gene, CDR1 is SNHLY and CDR2 is FYNNEI. CDR3 nucleotide sequence: TGTGCCAGCAACTCAGACCGGGGTGCAGATACGCAGTATTTT. It translates to CASNSDRGADTQYF. The variable domain in full, with the rest retrieved from reference TRBV2 and TRBJ2-3, is EPEVTQTPSHQVTQMGQEVILRCVPISNHLYFYWYRQILGQKVEFLVSFYNNEISEKSEIFDDQFSVERPDGSNFTLKIRSTKLEDSAMYFCASNSDRGADTQYFGPGTRLTVL.

In this sample, this clone turned up once. The genes are TRBV20-1 and TRBJ1-6; tentatively, D is TRBD1 (5 bases). Germline V CDR1 and CDR2: DFQATT, SNEGSKA (reference sequence). V lost 3 bases and J lost 1, with 13 bases in between. The CDR3 spans 16 residues. CDR3 in DNA: TGCAGTGCTAGTTTTCGGGGACTGTCCTATAATTCACCCCTCCACTTT. The encoded protein is CSASFRGLSYNSPLHF.

The J gene is TRBJ1-5, the V gene TRBV7-2; D is unclear. The CDR3 has 14 amino acids. V lost 5 bases, J lost 3 bases, and 11 bases lay in between. CDR1 and CDR2 (germline): SGHTA, FQGNSA. The CDR3 reads CASSPYGFNQPQHF. The CDR3 DNA follows: TGTGCCAGCAGCCCGTATGGTTTCAATCAGCCCCAGCATTTT.

The rearrangement links TRBV9 to TRBJ2-1; D remains ambiguous. The CDR3 loop spans 15 amino acids. Trimming removed 0 bases from V and 0 bases from J, with 7 bases in between. Germline CDR1 reads SGDLS; CDR2 reads YYNGEE. As DNA, the CDR3 is TGTGCCAGCAGCGTAGAGGCAAGCTCCTACAATGAGCAGTTCTTC. Amino acid sequence: CASSVEASSYNEQFF.

This sequence joins TRBV21-1 and TRBJ2-3; the D call of TRBD2 is as the table states it, not checked on the DNA. TRBV21-1 is labeled a pseudogene. This CDR3 comprises 12 residues. CDR3 sequence reads: CASRTSDDTQYF. CDR3 in DNA: TGTGCCAGCAGGACCAGCGACGATACGCAGTATTTT.

This chain connects TRBV5-5 to TRBJ2-1, with 11 bases fitting TRBD1. Germline-derived CDR1 and CDR2 are SGHKS and YYEKEE (reference sequence). Trimming removed 4 bases from V and 8 bases from J; junction bases left unmatched: 8. CDR3 length equals 15 residues. CDR3 in DNA: TGTGCCAGCAGCGTGGACAGGGGGCTAACTTATGAGCAGTTCTTC. Translation gives CASSVDRGLTYEQFF.

On this clone: The conserved phenylalanine or tryptophan is not found at the CDR3 terminus, so this likely reflects a read error. The DNA is omitted, as the CDR3 cannot be located on it reliably, and the CDR3 follows TCRdb's listing. The CDR3 region is CASSFDGGLVY. The V and J genes are TRBV5-6 and TRBJ1-2. Germline assignment: CDR1 SGHDT and CDR2 YYEEEE. The CDR3 is 11 residues long, ends included.

The chain has TRBV14 and TRBJ2-3; 7 positions agree with TRBD2. The junction had 12 bases not matched to a gene; V was cut back by 3 bases and J by 12 bases. This CDR3 contains 14 residues. Per germline, CDR1 SGHDN and CDR2 FVKESK. For the CDR3, the DNA is TGTGCCAGCAGCCACCCCATCCGGGACTACTTCCAGTATTTT. This gives the protein CASSHPIRDYFQYF. Supplemented by reference TRBV14 and TRBJ2-3, the full variable domain reads EAGVTQFPSHSVIEKGQTVTLRCDPISGHDNLYWYRRVMGKEIKFLLHFVKESKQDESGMPNNRFLAERTGGTYSTLKVQPAELEDSGVYFCASSHPIRDYFQYFGPGTRLTVL.

The chain employs TRBV7-3 and TRBJ2-3; D uncertain. Germline assignment: CDR1 SGHTA and CDR2 FQGTGA. Trimming left V 3 bases short and J 2 bases short, with 6 bases between. The CDR3 is 13 amino acids. CDR3 amino acids: CASSLGITDTQYF. CDR3 nucleotide sequence: TGTGCCAGCAGCTTGGGCATCACAGATACGCAGTATTTT.

This chain uses TRBV9 with TRBJ1-1; D possibly corresponds to TRBD1 (5 bases). Germline assignment: CDR1 SGDLS and CDR2 YYNGEE. The CDR3 loop spans 13 amino acids. Trimming shortened V by 1 base and J by 3 bases, and 7 bases separated the two germline ends. The CDR3 nucleotides are TGTGCCAGCAGCGTACAGGGAGACACTGAAGCTTTCTTT. This gives the protein CASSVQGDTEAFF.

As regards this clone: Mismatch with germline at one junction end may stem from a read error. J is TRBJ2-1 and V is TRBV27, with 7 bases identical to TRBD2. The CDR3 has 14 residues. CDR1 is MNHEY, CDR2 SMNVEV, per germline (reference sequence). CDR3 protein: CASRKPGLNKEQFF. The CDR3 coding sequence is TGTGCCAGCAGAAAACCGGGACTAAACAAAGAGCAGTTCTTC.

V gene TRBV4-1 combines with J gene TRBJ2-4, with D tentatively TRBD2 (5 bases). The CDR3 is 14 amino acids. Per the germline V gene, CDR1 is MGHRA and CDR2 is YSYEKL. Trimming stripped 5 bases from V and 1 base from J, with 9 bases between. Here the CDR3 reads CASSVRGAKNIQYF. CDR3 DNA sequence: TGCGCCAGCAGCGTCCGCGGGGCCAAAAACATTCAGTACTTC.

The CDR3 DNA reads as TGTGCCAGTAGTATAGATCACGGACGCGAGCAGTACTTC. Its protein is CASSIDHGREQYF. The gene calls are TRBV19 and TRBJ2-7, with D unclear. The V gene lost 0 bases and the J gene lost 6 bases, with 9 bases spanning the gap. The V gene's germline CDR1 is LNHDA and CDR2 SQIVND (reference sequence). There are 13 residues in the CDR3.